Below, 22 T cell receptor beta chains from the same sample are listed, as sequenced in a study of CXCR3-negative and CXCR3-positive naive CD8 T cells. Study-wide results and limits: Hydrophobicity was higher for TRB CDR3s found in CXCR3-positive naive cells than in CXCR3-negative naive cells.

cDNA libraries for TRB were generated by 5' RACE incorporating UMI labels. Each CDR3 protein gets one entry in TCRdb, which reprocessed the 5' RACE reads and gives no DNA. This sample contains about 50,000 distinct CDR3 sequences. These receptors have no identified antigens. The sequenced sample consisted of naive CXCR3+ CD8+ T cells from blood. Subset denoted: CD45RO-CCR7+CD27+CD95- naive CD8+ T cells expressing CXCR3 (TNR3+). Receptors were obtained from a human donor in good health. Some clones in this sample may be carry-over from other donors' samples.

V usage is TRBV6-5 and J usage is TRBJ2-1. The V gene's germline CDR1 is MNHEY and CDR2 SVGAGI. This CDR3 comprises 13 residues. CDR3 region: CASKESSYNEQFF.

J is TRBJ2-5 and V is TRBV7-8; the D call of TRBD1 rests on TCRdb alone, since no DNA is present to check it. The length of the CDR3 is 15 residues. Germline V lookup: CDR1 SGHVS, CDR2 FQNEAQ. CDR3 loop: CASFPGQPVQETQYF.

This chain uses TRBV9 with TRBJ2-1; with no DNA, the TCRdb D assignment of TRBD1 cannot be verified. The CDR3 length is 15 residues. From germline, CDR1 is SGDLS and CDR2 YYNGEE. CDR3 loop: CASRAGGSSYNEQFF.

The genes are TRBV7-2 and TRBJ2-7; TCRdb's D call, TRBD1, is unchecked because there is no DNA. Germline assignment: CDR1 SGHTA and CDR2 FQGNSA. The CDR3 runs to 15 residues. The CDR3: CASSLGPGGDDEQYF. The full variable domain, rest sourced from reference TRBV7-2 and TRBJ2-7, is GAGVSQSPSNKVTEKGKDVELRCDPISGHTALYWYRQSLGQGLEFLIYFQGNSAPDKSGLPSDRFSAERTGGSVSTLTIQRTQQEDSAVYLCASSLGPGGDDEQYFGPGTRLTVT.

The chain links TRBV4-3 to TRBJ1-1; absent DNA, TCRdb's TRBD1 call cannot be checked. In germline, CDR1 is LGHNA, CDR2 YSLEER. CDR3 size: 17 residues. CDR3 protein: CASSQDVRQGVGTEAFF.

This chain connects TRBV21-1 to TRBJ2-1; TCRdb calls TRBD2, which cannot be checked without DNA. TRBV21-1 is shown as a pseudogene. This CDR3 has 16 amino acids. This CDR3 is CASSGAGWTANNEQFF.

The chain has TRBV25-1 and TRBJ2-7; the TRBD1 assignment by TCRdb is unverifiable without DNA. There are 13 residues in the CDR3. The germline V gene has CDR1 MGHDK and CDR2 SYGVNS. The CDR3 spells CASSDRETHERYF.

This chain joins TRBV20-1 and TRBJ2-7. In germline, CDR1 is DFQATT, CDR2 SNEGSKA (reference sequence). This CDR3 contains 11 residues. The CDR3: CSASVSYEQYF.

The chain joins TRBV6-5 to TRBJ1-1. The germline gives CDR1 MNHEY, CDR2 SVGAGI. CDR3 length equals 15 residues. This CDR3 is CASSYPNGGGTEAFF.

CDR3 residues: CRATTGRDTEAFF. J is TRBJ1-1 and V is TRBV20-1; TCRdb outputs TRBD1, but without DNA this stays unchecked. Germline loops: CDR1 DFQATT, CDR2 SNEGSKA (reference sequence). The CDR3 is 13 residues long.

The chain couples TRBV2 to TRBJ1-5; there is no DNA to check the TCRdb D call of TRBD1. CDR1 SNHLY and CDR2 FYNNEI come from the germline V gene. CDR3 length: 18 residues. CDR3 region: CASSEFGTGPYSNQPQHF.

This chain joins TRBV6-6 and TRBJ2-5; TCRdb indicates TRBD1, and absent DNA this call remains unverified. The CDR3 consists of 15 residues. Germline-derived CDR1 and CDR2 are MNHNY and SVGAGI (reference sequence). The CDR3 loop reads CASSNWTGWGETQYF.

This sequence joins TRBV7-9 and TRBJ2-7; lacking DNA, the TRBD1 call made by TCRdb goes unchecked. This CDR3 is 15 amino acids long. Germline CDR1 is SEHNR and CDR2 is FQNEAQ (reference sequence). The CDR3 here is CASSLESQGSYEQYF.

The chain links TRBV5-1 to TRBJ1-2; TCRdb picks TRBD1, but there is no DNA to check that call. Germline values: CDR1 SGHRS, CDR2 YFSETQ. This CDR3 comprises 15 residues. Here the CDR3 reads CASSLEQGNNYGYTF. Combining the CDR3 with reference TRBV5-1 and TRBJ1-2 gives the whole variable domain KAGVTQTPRYLIKTRGQQVTLSCSPISGHRSVSWYQQTPGQGLQFLFEYFSETQRNKGNFPGRFSGRQFSNSRSEMNVSTLELGDSALYLCASSLEQGNNYGYTFGSGTRLTVV.

The chain has TRBV11-2 and TRBJ1-1; TCRdb returns TRBD1, unconfirmable since there is no DNA. CDR1 and CDR2 from the germline V gene are SGHAT and FQNNGV. CDR3 length: 16 amino acids. CDR3 residues: CASSGTGTLWNTEAFF.

The CDR3 reads CASSYTGGTYEQYF. The V and J genes are TRBV7-2 and TRBJ2-7; the D call of TRBD2 rests on TCRdb alone, since no DNA is present to check it. The CDR3 covers 14 residues. Germline assignment: CDR1 SGHTA and CDR2 FQGNSA.

This chain connects TRBV20-1 to TRBJ2-1. The CDR3 totals 14 residues. The germline V gene encodes CDR1 DFQATT and CDR2 SNEGSKA (reference sequence). The CDR3 here is CSARDVGGNNEQFF.

The J gene is TRBJ2-7, the V gene TRBV29-1; TCRdb outputs TRBD2, but without DNA this stays unchecked. The CDR3 sequence is 13 residues long. The germline V gene encodes CDR1 SQVTM and CDR2 ANQGSEA. The CDR3: CSVEQGPWNEQYF.

V is TRBV7-9 and J is TRBJ2-3. The CDR3 consists of 16 residues. The germline V gene encodes CDR1 SEHNR and CDR2 FQNEAQ (reference sequence). The CDR3 reads CASSREAGSGTDTQYF.

The CDR3 loop reads CASSPGTASGNTIYF. The chain recombines TRBV4-3 with TRBJ1-3; TCRdb returns TRBD1, unconfirmable since there is no DNA. Germline V lookup: CDR1 LGHNA, CDR2 YSLEER. There are 15 residues in the CDR3.

The chain recombines TRBV7-3 with TRBJ2-1; TCRdb proposes TRBD1, but this gene call is untestable without DNA. The CDR3 runs 15 residues. Germline V CDR1 and CDR2: SGHTA, FQGTGA. This CDR3 reads CASSPGTGPYNEQFF.

The V gene is TRBV20-1, the J gene TRBJ2-1; TCRdb names TRBD2, which stays unverified in the absence of DNA. This CDR3 spans 14 amino acids. CDR1 is DFQATT, CDR2 SNEGSKA, per germline (reference sequence). The CDR3 region is CSAFRRASGNEQFF.